The 16 T cell receptor beta chains below all came from one sample that was sequenced in a study of T cell responses to AZD1222 COVID-19 vaccine. The repertoire was sequenced with immunoSEQ multiplex PCR; TCRdb's copy has only in-frame clones and lacks some. The repertoire includes 150,000 to 200,000 clones, almost 95% of them detected once, and 2.3% sits in the top ten. The sequences come from peripheral blood, collected on day 0 of AZD1222 vaccination. The receptors come from an adult in good health.

The chain carries TRBV30 and TRBJ1-1, with D perhaps matching TRBD1 (5 bases). The CDR3 spans 16 residues. V dropped 4 bases and J dropped 0 bases, with 18 bases sitting between them. Germline CDR1 and CDR2: GTSNPN and SVGIG (reference sequence). The CDR3 DNA follows: TGTGCCTGGACCAGGGAGGGGAGGTTCGTGAACACTGAAGCTTTCTTT. Protein product: CAWTREGRFVNTEAFF.

The chain employs TRBV10-3 and TRBJ2-4; tentatively, D is TRBD2 (6 bases). Germline V gene data show CDR1 as ENHRY and CDR2 as SYGVKD. The CDR3 has 13 residues. Trimming took 7 bases from V and 6 from J, leaving 13 bases between them. The CDR3, as DNA: TGTGCCATCAACGAGGGAGGAGGAAACATTCAGTACTTC. Translation gives CAINEGGGNIQYF.

The chain carries TRBV3-1 (or the pseudogene TRBV3-2) and TRBJ1-2; D is unclear. The CDR3 has 15 amino acids. V lost 0 bases, J lost 8 bases, and 16 bases lay in between. CDR1 and CDR2 (germline): LGHDT, YNNKEL (reference sequence). The CDR3 sequence: CASSQDLEGPGGYTF. The DNA of the CDR3 is TGTGCCAGCAGCCAAGATCTGGAGGGTCCGGGCGGCTACACCTTC.

The CDR3 nucleotides read TGTGCCAGCAGCTTAGTGATCTCGGCAGTTGGTGAGCAGTTCTTC. It codes for CASSLVISAVGEQFF. The genes are TRBV11-2 and TRBJ2-1, with D unclear. The CDR3 covers 15 residues. Trimming took off 1 base at V and 9 bases at J, with 16 bases between the two ends. Germline CDR1 is SGHAT and CDR2 is FQNNGV.

J is TRBJ2-5 and V is TRBV9, with a weak D call TRBD2 (6 bases). Trimming took off 4 bases at V and 4 bases at J, with 14 bases between the two ends. The CDR3 spans 14 residues. Germline V gene data show CDR1 as SGDLS and CDR2 as YYNGEE. The DNA of the CDR3 is TGTGCCAGCAGCTCGGGACTCCCGGCAGAGACCCAGTACTTC. It encodes CASSSGLPAETQYF.

The chain has TRBV5-1 and TRBJ1-1, with D maybe TRBD1 (5 bases). Trimming left V 10 bases short and J 0 bases short, with 34 bases between. This CDR3 region has 20 residues. Per the germline V gene, CDR1 is SGHRS and CDR2 is YFSETQ. CDR3 region: CASARGLAGTPNQMNTEAFF. Written as DNA, the CDR3 is TGCGCCTCAGCCAGAGGGCTAGCCGGGACTCCAAACCAAATGAACACTGAAGCTTTCTTT.

The chain couples TRBV2 to TRBJ2-1; 8 nucleotides agree with TRBD2. V gave up 5 bases and J gave up 6 bases; unmatched junction bases: 9. The CDR3 covers 15 residues. Germline V CDR1 and CDR2: SNHLY, FYNNEI. The CDR3 here is CASSPGLAPSNEQFF. CDR3 coding DNA: TGTGCCAGCAGTCCCGGACTAGCACCCTCCAATGAGCAGTTCTTC.

The chain employs TRBV3-1 (or the pseudogene TRBV3-2) and TRBJ2-6; D might be TRBD1 (6 bases). V was pared by 4 bases and J by 1 base, with 17 bases between. Germline V lookup: CDR1 LGHDT, CDR2 YNNKEL (reference sequence). The CDR3 consists of 18 residues. This chain's CDR3 is CASSPIYTGKSGANVLTF. The CDR3 bases are TGTGCCAGCAGCCCGATTTATACAGGGAAGTCTGGGGCCAACGTCCTGACTTTC.

Here the CDR3 DNA reads TGTGCCAGCAGCTTTCCCGCCGGACCCGACAATGAGCAGTTCTTC. It translates to CASSFPAGPDNEQFF. The V gene is TRBV5-5, the J gene TRBJ2-1; no reliable D call. Trimming stripped 2 bases from V and 5 bases from J, with 14 bases between. The CDR3 has 15 amino acids. In germline, CDR1 is SGHKS, CDR2 YYEKEE (reference sequence).

The CDR3 loop reads CASSKTGEEYGYTF. The CDR3 DNA reads as TGTGCCAGTAGTAAGACAGGGGAGGAATATGGCTACACCTTC. This chain links TRBV19 with TRBJ1-2, with TRBD1 identical over 8 bases. Germline V gene data show CDR1 as LNHDA and CDR2 as SQIVND (reference sequence). V trimming: 4 bases; J trimming: 5 bases; junction bases outside the gene matches: 6. This CDR3 comprises 14 residues.

The chain joins TRBV3-1 (or the pseudogene TRBV3-2) to TRBJ1-5; no firm D call. The V gene lost 4 bases and the J gene lost 3 bases, with 13 bases spanning the gap. This CDR3 spans 15 amino acids. CDR1 is LGHDT, CDR2 YNNKEL, per germline (reference sequence). CDR3 sequence reads: CASSLRSGLNQPQHF. In DNA, the CDR3 is TGTGCCAGCAGCCTGAGATCCGGGCTCAATCAGCCCCAGCATTTT.

The chain has TRBV29-1 and TRBJ2-1, with 12 bases that match TRBD2. Germline V gives CDR1 SQVTM, CDR2 ANQGSEA. This CDR3 region has 14 residues. V shed 4 bases, J shed 6 bases, and the junction held 4 bases outside the gene matches. The CDR3 loop is CSVGPGLAGNEQFF. The DNA for the CDR3 is TGCAGCGTTGGTCCGGGACTAGCGGGCAATGAGCAGTTCTTC.

This clone was detected only once. V usage is TRBV5-1 and J usage is TRBJ1-1; D is unclear. The CDR3 consists of 14 residues. CDR1 is SGHRS and CDR2 is YFSETQ in the germline V gene. Trimming removed 0 bases from V and 1 base from J, with 7 bases in between. CDR3 loop: CASSLVEENTEAFF. DNA of the CDR3: TGCGCCAGCAGCTTGGTGGAGGAGAACACTGAAGCTTTCTTT.

This chain's CDR3 is CASSLRGGSSYNEQFF. The DNA of the CDR3 is TGTGCCAGCAGCTTAAGGGGTGGGAGCTCCTACAATGAGCAGTTCTTC. The J gene is TRBJ2-1, the V gene TRBV7-3; weak D call: TRBD2 (5 bases). Per the germline V gene, CDR1 is SGHTA and CDR2 is FQGTGA. CDR3 length: 16 amino acids. V lost 1 base, J lost 0 bases, and 10 bases lay in between.

The chain carries TRBV2 and TRBJ1-1; 8 nucleotides line up with TRBD1. Germline CDR1 is SNHLY and CDR2 is FYNNEI. The length of the CDR3 is 13 residues. The V and J ends lost 6 bases and 4 bases, in that order; junction bases with no gene match: 4. The CDR3 nucleotides are TGTGCCAGCAGCAGGACAGGGCGCACTGAAGCTTTCTTT. Translated, it gives CASSRTGRTEAFF.

The chain links TRBV4-1 to TRBJ2-1, with TRBD2 matching over 9 bases. The CDR3 has 17 residues. Germline CDR1 MGHRA, CDR2 YSYEKL. V dropped 0 bases and J dropped 4; count of bases not matched to a gene: 7. The CDR3 region has the DNA TGCGCCAGCAGCCAAGAAATAGTCGCGGGAGGGTACAATGAGCAGTTCTTC. It specifies CASSQEIVAGGYNEQFF.